This T cell receptor (beta chain) is drawn from a study of PD-1 blockade in classical Hodgkin lymphoma. For the study at large: Nivolumab was administered to patients intravenously at 3 mg/kg every 2 weeks.

The assay was immunoSEQ multiplex PCR, and TCRdb's table has in-frame clones only and misses some. This table holds more than 140,000 clones, about four fifths found once. Study-level points and caveats: The drivers behind the repertoire differences, possibly disease activity or prior therapy, remain undefined. Those starting nivolumab under 1 year post-ASCT were excluded. When set against healthy donors, newly diagnosed patients were reported to show lower baseline TCR diversity.

All trial patients relapsed after autologous stem cell transplantation. The CDR3 sequence is 15 residues long. Germline values: CDR1 MNHEY, CDR2 SVGAGI. Trimming pared 2 bases from V and 0 bases from J, leaving 8 bases between. This clone turned up a few times. Its antigen remains unidentified. Sequenced material: peripheral blood mononuclear cells (PBMCs), taken before the second cycle of nivolumab. This receptor was taken from a human donor with classical Hodgkin lymphoma. The chain couples TRBV6-5 to TRBJ1-5; D not certain. The DNA of the CDR3 is TGTGCCAGCAGTTACGACATTTATAGCAATCAGCCCCAGCATTTT. It codes for CASSYDIYSNQPQHF.